The T cell receptor (beta chain) under discussion was sequenced for a study of T cell changes during pregnancy in multiple sclerosis (dated by TCRdb to between 2018 and 2020). About the study as a whole: The study looked at changes in the T cell repertoire across pregnancy in women with multiple sclerosis.

The germline V gene (reference sequence) supplies CDR1 SGHNT and CDR2 YYREEE. Counted from cysteine to phenylalanine, this CDR3 has 15 amino acids. Only the CDR3 DNA is retained, 45 bases long and in frame from the first base. From V the trimming removes 0 bases and from J it removes 4 bases, while the gene matches leave 6 bases of the junction unaccounted for. As for this clone: The antigen it binds to is not known. The record has no base qualities; no much larger clone is one base away.

To prepare the library, the immunoSEQ multiplex PCR assay was applied. TCRdb stores this immuneACCESS table with in-frame sequences only. Part of the clones is absent; in the studies checked, under half of the shortfall reflects unresolved V genes, and no reason is known for the rest. The sample table shows more than 80,000 clones, and 85% to 95% are seen once. The leading ten clones occupy roughly 1.5% of the sample. The chain links TRBV5-4 with TRBJ2-5; 7 central nucleotides agree with TRBD2. This specimen consisted of peripheral blood, obtained after pregnancy. The TCR was taken from a female donor with multiple sclerosis, enrolled in a pregnancy study. The DNA reads as follows: TGTGCCAGCAGCTTGGGGGGGAGGGGCCGAGAGACCCAGTACTTC. Its protein is CASSLGGRGRETQYF.